This note documents a single T cell receptor (beta chain) sequence. Per the study methods: Quantification of nucleated cells was approximated via reference gene primer amplification. The method was immunoSEQ multiplex PCR; TCRdb's version includes in-frame clones alone and lacks a portion of them. From that table come the V and J calls and clone size; the DNA was used to work out D and trimming. Of tens of thousands of clones listed, about 80% are singletons. This entry belongs to a study of blood T cell repertoires in COVID-19. V lost 5 bases and J 1 base, leaving 8 bases between the germline ends. CDR1 is MRHNA and CDR2 is SNTAGT in the germline V gene. This CDR3 has 13 amino acids.

Specimen: peripheral blood. The chain recombines TRBV6-4 with TRBJ1-1; D uncertain. This TCR was sampled from an elderly man with acute or convalescent COVID-19. The chain's CDR3 is CASSLTPNTEAFF. The CDR3 DNA reads TGTGCCAGCAGTCTGACACCGAACACTGAAGCTTTCTTT.